This passage covers 27 T cell receptor beta chains from one sample sequenced in a study of blood T cell repertoires in COVID-19. TCRdb's table, derived via immunoSEQ multiplex PCR, lists solely in-frame clones and lacks some. The sample yields over 50,000 clones, more than 85% seen once. The source material was peripheral blood. The receptors derive from a man between 50 and 59 years old with active COVID-19.

The chain has TRBV12-3 or TRBV12-4 and TRBJ1-5; D gene unclear. The CDR3 consists of 12 residues. Between the trimmed V and J ends, which lost 6 bases and 4 bases, there was a span of 7 bases. The CDR3 region has the DNA TGTGCCAGCAGACGGGGTAATCAGCCCCAGCATTTT. This gives the protein CASRRGNQPQHF.

The chain links TRBV10-3 to TRBJ1-2, with D unresolved. There are 13 residues in the CDR3. Germline V gives CDR1 ENHRY, CDR2 SYGVKD. Trimming shortened V by 4 bases and J by 2 bases, and 8 bases separated the two germline ends. CDR3: CAISAEENYGYTF. In DNA form, the CDR3 reads TGTGCCATCAGTGCCGAGGAAAACTATGGCTACACCTTC.

The chain links TRBV6-5 to TRBJ1-2, with 8 bases identical to TRBD1. The CDR3 has 15 amino acids. The junction had 10 bases not matched to a gene; V was cut back by 7 bases and J by 3 bases. Germline V gene sequence: CDR1 MNHEY, CDR2 SVGAGI. CDR3 sequence reads: CASNHGQGWDYGYTF. DNA of the CDR3: TGTGCCAGCAACCACGGACAGGGATGGGACTATGGCTACACCTTC.

V usage is TRBV10-2 and J usage is TRBJ2-7; TRBD1 aligns across 8 bases. V gave up 6 bases and J gave up 3 bases; unmatched junction bases: 4. Germline CDR1 is WSHSY and CDR2 is SAAADI. The CDR3 contains 13 residues. CDR3 DNA: TGCGCCAGCAGGGGGGGACAGGTCTACGAGCAGTACTTC. Translated, it gives CASRGGQVYEQYF.

This chain joins TRBV4-1 and TRBJ1-2, with a weak D call TRBD1 (5 bases). This CDR3 contains 15 residues. Germline CDR1 is MGHRA and CDR2 is YSYEKL. V was shortened by 1 base and J by 2 bases, with 11 bases between the two germline ends. The CDR3 DNA reads TGCGCCAGCAGCCAAGCCTTAGGGGTAAACTATGGCTACACCTTC. Protein product: CASSQALGVNYGYTF.

This clone appeared a few times. The chain is built from TRBV10-3 and TRBJ2-7; 9 nucleotides align to TRBD1. CDR3 length: 17 residues. V dropped 5 bases and J dropped 1; count of bases not matched to a gene: 12. The germline gives CDR1 ENHRY, CDR2 SYGVKD. The CDR3 loop is CAISPSGQGRGSYEQYF. Written as DNA, the CDR3 is TGTGCCATCAGTCCCAGCGGACAGGGGAGGGGATCCTACGAGCAGTACTTC.

The V call is TRBV7-2, the J call TRBJ1-2; D remains ambiguous. Trimming took 1 base from V and 4 from J, leaving 4 bases between them. This CDR3 spans 12 amino acids. Germline assignment: CDR1 SGHTA and CDR2 FQGNSA. The CDR3 sequence: CASSLDTYGYTF. The DNA of the CDR3 is TGTGCCAGCAGCTTAGACACCTATGGCTACACCTTC.

The rearrangement joins TRBV5-1 to TRBJ2-2, with D possibly matching TRBD1 (6 bases). Trimming shortened V by 1 base and J by 0 bases, and 13 bases separated the two germline ends. The CDR3 has 17 amino acids. Germline CDR1 reads SGHRS; CDR2 reads YFSETQ. The CDR3 reads CASSLIPGHTNTGELFF. CDR3 DNA: TGCGCCAGCAGCTTGATTCCGGGACACACGAACACCGGGGAGCTGTTTTTT. The full variable domain, rest sourced from reference TRBV5-1 and TRBJ2-2, is KAGVTQTPRYLIKTRGQQVTLSCSPISGHRSVSWYQQTPGQGLQFLFEYFSETQRNKGNFPGRFSGRQFSNSRSEMNVSTLELGDSALYLCASSLIPGHTNTGELFFGEGSRLTVL.

V and J are TRBV5-1 and TRBJ1-3; 7 positions agree with TRBD1. The V segment lost 3 bases and the J segment 3 bases; nucleotides outside the gene matches: 3. The CDR3 runs 14 residues. Germline lookup yields CDR1 SGHRS and CDR2 YFSETQ. The CDR3 reads CASSSDRDGNTIYF. The CDR3 bases are TGCGCCAGCAGCTCCGACAGGGATGGAAACACCATATATTTT. The full variable domain, with the rest looked up from reference TRBV5-1 and TRBJ1-3, is KAGVTQTPRYLIKTRGQQVTLSCSPISGHRSVSWYQQTPGQGLQFLFEYFSETQRNKGNFPGRFSGRQFSNSRSEMNVSTLELGDSALYLCASSSDRDGNTIYFGEGSWLTVV.

This clone has just one count. The J gene is TRBJ2-1, the V gene TRBV2; D unresolved. Deletions cut 6 bases from V and 6 bases from J, with 15 bases between. CDR1 and CDR2 from the germline V gene are SNHLY and FYNNEI. The CDR3 is 14 amino acids. The CDR3 nucleotides are TGTGCCAGCAGCGATATACAATACCTCAATGAGCAGTTCTTC. It specifies CASSDIQYLNEQFF.

Regarding this clone: The sample has other DNA sequences that encode this CDR3 too. The chain links TRBV5-1 to TRBJ2-5, with TRBD1 identical over 11 bases. Per the germline V gene, CDR1 is SGHRS and CDR2 is YFSETQ. The CDR3 totals 15 residues. V was clipped by 4 bases and J by 1 base; unmatched bases: 3. CDR3: CASSGGTGGQETQYF. The CDR3 DNA follows: TGCGCCAGCAGCGGGGGGACAGGGGGCCAAGAGACCCAGTACTTC. The whole variable domain, remainder taken from reference TRBV5-1 and TRBJ2-5, is KAGVTQTPRYLIKTRGQQVTLSCSPISGHRSVSWYQQTPGQGLQFLFEYFSETQRNKGNFPGRFSGRQFSNSRSEMNVSTLELGDSALYLCASSGGTGGQETQYFGPGTRLLVL.

The V call is TRBV29-1, the J call TRBJ1-2, with unresolved D. Trimming took off 2 bases at V and 4 bases at J, with 11 bases between the two ends. Germline CDR1 is SQVTM and CDR2 is ANQGSEA. The CDR3 is made up of 13 amino acids. The CDR3 DNA reads as TGCAGCGTTGAAAGGTCAGGTGGCTATGGCTACACCTTC. Residues: CSVERSGGYGYTF. Full variable domain (remainder filled in from reference TRBV29-1 and TRBJ1-2): SAVISQKPSRDICQRGTSLTIQCQVDSQVTMMFWYRQQPGQSLTLIATANQGSEATYESGFVIDKFPISRPNLTFSTLTVSNMSPEDSSIYLCSVERSGGYGYTFGSGTRLTVV.

The chain couples TRBV19 to TRBJ2-3, with D perhaps TRBD2 (7 bases). V lost 2 bases to trimming and J lost 5 bases, with 26 bases between them. Germline CDR1 LNHDA, CDR2 SQIVND (reference sequence). This CDR3 is built from 19 residues. The CDR3 is CASSIRDPSRGGREDTQYF. The DNA of the CDR3 is TGTGCCAGTAGTATAAGAGACCCCAGTAGGGGGGGGCGTGAAGATACGCAGTATTTT. Combining the CDR3 with reference TRBV19 and TRBJ2-3 gives the whole variable domain DGGITQSPKYLFRKEGQNVTLSCEQNLNHDAMYWYRQDPGQGLRLIYYSQIVNDFQKGDIAEGYSVSREKKESFPLTVTSAQKNPTAFYLCASSIRDPSRGGREDTQYFGPGTRLTVL.

The chain employs TRBV19 and TRBJ2-5, with D tentatively TRBD2 (6 bases). The ends were cut back, 6 bases at V and 1 base at J, with 12 bases in the middle. The V gene's germline CDR1 is LNHDA and CDR2 SQIVND (reference sequence). The CDR3 has 14 residues. Written as DNA, the CDR3 is TGTGCCAGTAGCCGCAGCGGGTTCCAAGAGACCCAGTACTTC. Translated: CASSRSGFQETQYF.

This chain joins TRBV4-2 and TRBJ2-5; 10 bases are a match to TRBD1. V trimming: 0 bases; J trimming: 5 bases; junction bases outside the gene matches: 6. Germline lookup yields CDR1 LGHNA and CDR2 YNFKEQ. The CDR3 length is 16 residues. The CDR3 coding sequence is TGTGCCAGCAGCCAAGAGCGGGACAGGGGTTGGGAGACCCAGTACTTC. This codes for CASSQERDRGWETQYF.

This chain joins TRBV4-1 and TRBJ1-1; D is unclear. Germline CDR1 MGHRA, CDR2 YSYEKL. The ends were cut back, 3 bases at V and 1 base at J, with 3 bases in the middle. This CDR3 region has 12 residues. The CDR3 region has the DNA TGCGCCAGCAGCCACAGGAACACTGAAGCTTTCTTT. Its translation: CASSHRNTEAFF.

This clone was seen only once. The J gene is TRBJ2-1, the V gene TRBV5-8, with 7 bases lining up with TRBD1. The junction had 5 bases not matched to a gene; V was cut back by 0 bases and J by 5 bases. The CDR3 consists of 15 residues. Germline CDR1 reads SGHTS; CDR2 reads YDEGEE. CDR3 sequence reads: CASSLVRGWHNEQFF. Here the CDR3 DNA reads TGTGCCAGCAGCTTGGTCAGGGGGTGGCACAATGAGCAGTTCTTC.

The chain is built from TRBV18 and TRBJ2-7, with D maybe TRBD1 (6 bases). Germline V gene data show CDR1 as KGHSH and CDR2 as LQKENI. CDR3 length: 13 residues. Trimming shortened V by 4 bases and J by 3 bases, and 10 bases separated the two germline ends. As DNA, the CDR3 is TGTGCCAGCTCACTAGGACAGCACTACGAGCAGTACTTC. Amino acids: CASSLGQHYEQYF.

The rearrangement uses TRBV18 and TRBJ2-1; 7 bases align to TRBD1. V trimming: 6 bases; J trimming: 7 bases; junction bases outside the gene matches: 12. The germline V gene has CDR1 KGHSH and CDR2 LQKENI. The CDR3 covers 15 residues. The DNA for the CDR3 is TGTGCCAGCTCCAACAGGGGCAACCAAAAGAATGAGCAGTTCTTC. Translation gives CASSNRGNQKNEQFF.

The chain has TRBV7-2 and TRBJ2-5, with D unresolved. V was pared by 1 base and J by 3 bases, with 12 bases between. The CDR3 has 15 amino acids. Germline V gives CDR1 SGHTA, CDR2 FQGNSA. This CDR3 reads CASSLGLWSEETQYF. For the CDR3, the DNA is TGTGCCAGCAGCTTAGGCCTGTGGAGCGAAGAGACCCAGTACTTC.

V is TRBV6-6 and J is TRBJ2-1, with 13 positions matching TRBD2. This CDR3 has 15 amino acids. CDR1 MNHNY and CDR2 SVGAGI come from the germline V gene (reference sequence). With V trimmed by 5 bases and J by 7 bases, 5 bases remained unmatched. The CDR3 loop is CASSGPGLAGNEQFF. The DNA for the CDR3 is TGTGCCAGCAGTGGACCGGGACTAGCGGGAAATGAGCAGTTCTTC.

This clone was seen only once. V and J are TRBV5-8 and TRBJ2-4; no clear D. This CDR3 contains 16 residues. Per germline, CDR1 SGHTS and CDR2 YDEGEE. Between the trimmed V and J ends, which lost 2 bases and 0 bases, there was a span of 12 bases. Here the CDR3 DNA reads TGTGCCAGCAGCTTAAGACTGTCCGTAGCCAAAAACATTCAGTACTTC. It translates to CASSLRLSVAKNIQYF.

Note on this clone: Different DNA sequences within this sample yield the same CDR3. The chain is built from TRBV19 and TRBJ1-5, with D perhaps matching TRBD1 (5 bases). Trimming stripped 0 bases from V and 8 bases from J, with 8 bases between. CDR1 is LNHDA and CDR2 is SQIVND in the germline V gene (reference sequence). CDR3 size: 13 residues. CDR3 loop: CASSIERGKPQHF. CDR3 DNA: TGTGCCAGTAGTATAGAACGGGGGAAGCCCCAGCATTTT.

The rearrangement uses TRBV29-1 and TRBJ1-5; TRBD1 agrees at 7 bases. The length of the CDR3 is 14 residues. Germline lookup yields CDR1 SQVTM and CDR2 ANQGSEA. V dropped 5 bases and J dropped 3; count of bases not matched to a gene: 7. The CDR3 DNA reads as TGCAGCGTTCTACTCGGGACAGCCAATCAGCCCCAGCATTTT. As protein: CSVLLGTANQPQHF.

This clone was seen only once. The chain recombines TRBV9 with TRBJ1-2, with D hard to call. V was pared by 4 bases and J by 6 bases, with 13 bases between. Germline CDR1 is SGDLS and CDR2 is YYNGEE. The CDR3 is 13 residues long. The CDR3 region has the DNA TGTGCCAGCAGCCCGTCCCGTGGGCATGGCTACACCTTC. This gives the protein CASSPSRGHGYTF.

This chain uses TRBV5-4 with TRBJ2-1, with D maybe TRBD1 (6 bases). With 0 bases removed from V and 2 bases from J, the gap between germline ends came to 12 bases. This CDR3 contains 16 residues. The germline CDR1 and CDR2 sequences are SGHNT and YYREEE (reference sequence). CDR3 nucleotides: TGTGCCAGCAGCTTGGGGGGGCAGACGACCTACAATGAGCAGTTCTTC. It yields the protein CASSLGGQTTYNEQFF.

The chain recombines TRBV5-1 with TRBJ2-2; 13 positions agree with TRBD2. Germline V lookup: CDR1 SGHRS, CDR2 YFSETQ. The CDR3 has 17 amino acids. V was clipped by 2 bases and J by 5 bases; unmatched bases: 6. The CDR3 sequence: CASSFQGLAGRTGELFF. The CDR3 nucleotides are TGCGCCAGCAGCTTTCAGGGACTAGCGGGAAGAACCGGGGAGCTGTTTTTT.